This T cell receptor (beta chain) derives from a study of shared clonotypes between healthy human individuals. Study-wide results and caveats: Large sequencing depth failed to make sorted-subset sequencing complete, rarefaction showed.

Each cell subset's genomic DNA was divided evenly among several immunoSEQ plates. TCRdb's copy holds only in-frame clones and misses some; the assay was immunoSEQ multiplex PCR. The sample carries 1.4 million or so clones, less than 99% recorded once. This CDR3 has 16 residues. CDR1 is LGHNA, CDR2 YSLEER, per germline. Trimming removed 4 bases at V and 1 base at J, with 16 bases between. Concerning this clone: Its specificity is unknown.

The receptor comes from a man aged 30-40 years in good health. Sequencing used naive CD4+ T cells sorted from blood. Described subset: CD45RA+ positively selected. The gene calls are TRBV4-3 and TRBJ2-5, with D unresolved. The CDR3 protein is CASSRRLVEFQETQYF. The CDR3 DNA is TGCGCCAGCAGCCGACGACTCGTAGAGTTCCAAGAGACCCAGTACTTC.